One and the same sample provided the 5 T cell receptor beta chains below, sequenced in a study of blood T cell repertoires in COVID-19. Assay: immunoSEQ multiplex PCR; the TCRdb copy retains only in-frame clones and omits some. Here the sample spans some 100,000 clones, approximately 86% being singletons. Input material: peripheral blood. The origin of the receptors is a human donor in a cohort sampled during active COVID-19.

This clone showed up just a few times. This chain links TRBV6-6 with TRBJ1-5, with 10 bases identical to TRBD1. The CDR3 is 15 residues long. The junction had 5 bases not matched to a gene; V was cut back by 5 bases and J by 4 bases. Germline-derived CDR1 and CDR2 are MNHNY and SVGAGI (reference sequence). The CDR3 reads CASSRGQGGNQPQHF. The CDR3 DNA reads TGTGCCAGCAGTCGAGGACAGGGGGGTAATCAGCCCCAGCATTTT.

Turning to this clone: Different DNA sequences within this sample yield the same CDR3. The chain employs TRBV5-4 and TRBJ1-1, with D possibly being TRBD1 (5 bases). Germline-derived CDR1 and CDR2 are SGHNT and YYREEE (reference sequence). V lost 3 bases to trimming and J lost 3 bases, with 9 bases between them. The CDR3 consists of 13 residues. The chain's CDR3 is CASSWARDTEAFF. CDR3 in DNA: TGTGCCAGCAGCTGGGCCAGGGACACTGAAGCTTTCTTT.

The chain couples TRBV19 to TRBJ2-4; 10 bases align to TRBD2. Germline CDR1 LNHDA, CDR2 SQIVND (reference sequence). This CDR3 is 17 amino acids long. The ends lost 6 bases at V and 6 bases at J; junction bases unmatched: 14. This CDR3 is CASSRHDLAGALNIQYF. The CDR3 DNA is TGTGCCAGTAGCAGACACGACCTAGCGGGAGCCTTAAACATTCAGTACTTC. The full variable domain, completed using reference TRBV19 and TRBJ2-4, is DGGITQSPKYLFRKEGQNVTLSCEQNLNHDAMYWYRQDPGQGLRLIYYSQIVNDFQKGDIAEGYSVSREKKESFPLTVTSAQKNPTAFYLCASSRHDLAGALNIQYFGAGTRLSVL.

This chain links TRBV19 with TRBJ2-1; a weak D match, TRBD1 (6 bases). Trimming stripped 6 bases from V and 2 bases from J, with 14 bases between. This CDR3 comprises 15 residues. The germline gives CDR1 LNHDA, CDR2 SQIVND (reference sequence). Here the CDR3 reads CASRKQGNAYNEQFF. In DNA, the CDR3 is TGTGCCAGTAGAAAACAGGGCAACGCCTACAATGAGCAGTTCTTC.

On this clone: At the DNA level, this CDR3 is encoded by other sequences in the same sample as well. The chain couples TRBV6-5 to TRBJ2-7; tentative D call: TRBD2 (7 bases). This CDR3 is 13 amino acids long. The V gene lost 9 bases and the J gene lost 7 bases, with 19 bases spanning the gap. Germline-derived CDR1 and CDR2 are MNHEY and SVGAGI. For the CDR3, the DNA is TGTGCCAGACCCGCGAGGGGGGGCGGTGAGCAGTACTTC. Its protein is CARPARGGGEQYF.